What follows are 8 T cell receptor beta chains derived from one specimen sequenced in a study of blood T cell repertoires in COVID-19. The table came from immunoSEQ multiplex PCR; TCRdb's copy has only in-frame clones and leaves some out. The sample includes 150,000 to 200,000 clones, around four fifths of them seen just once. Sequencing was carried out using peripheral blood. The receptors stem from a woman in her sixties or seventies with COVID-19, enrolled during active disease.

This chain connects TRBV14 to TRBJ1-1; 9 nucleotides line up with TRBD1. V lost 4 bases, J lost 5 bases, and 14 bases stayed unmatched. CDR3 size: 17 residues. Germline V CDR1 and CDR2: SGHDN, FVKESK. The CDR3 loop reads CASSRRPGQGSRTEAFF. The CDR3 nucleotides are TGTGCCAGCAGCCGACGGCCTGGACAGGGGTCGAGGACTGAAGCTTTCTTT.

The rearrangement uses TRBV28 and TRBJ2-3; no clear D gene. The V gene's germline CDR1 is MDHEN and CDR2 SYDVKM. Trimming pared 4 bases from V and 2 bases from J, leaving 4 bases between. CDR3 size: 12 residues. CDR3 sequence reads: CASSSITDTQYF. CDR3 sequence (DNA): TGTGCCAGCAGTTCAATCACAGATACGCAGTATTTT.

CDR3 loop: CAWSVRSDRGIRTEGTDTQYF. The CDR3 DNA follows: TGTGCCTGGAGTGTACGGTCCGACAGGGGTATTCGGACTGAGGGCACAGATACGCAGTATTTT. This rearrangement joins TRBV30 to TRBJ2-3, with 8 nucleotides matching TRBD1. Germline V lookup: CDR1 GTSNPN, CDR2 SVGIG (reference sequence). The CDR3 has 21 residues. Trimming at V came to 0 bases and at J to 1 base, leaving 21 bases not matched to a gene.

This clone was found a few times. The CDR3 bases are TGTGCCAGCAGCTCGGGGACTATTGGGGATACGCAGTATTTT. Translating it yields CASSSGTIGDTQYF. The genes are TRBV7-3 and TRBJ2-3, with 7 bases lining up with TRBD2. This CDR3 is 14 amino acids long. V was pared by 4 bases and J by 6 bases, with 7 bases of the junction left unmatched. Germline values: CDR1 SGHTA, CDR2 FQGTGA.

This clone was seen more than once but under ten times. This chain uses TRBV9 with TRBJ2-3; 11 bases map to TRBD1. The CDR3 consists of 16 residues. CDR1 SGDLS and CDR2 YYNGEE come from the germline V gene. The trim removed 3 bases at V and 6 bases at J, leaving 9 bases unmatched. CDR3 amino acids: CASSGGPDRGLDTQYF. CDR3 DNA sequence: TGTGCCAGCAGCGGAGGCCCGGACAGGGGGCTGGATACGCAGTATTTT.

The V gene is TRBV6-5, the J gene TRBJ2-2; 9 bases are shared with TRBD1. J was trimmed by 6 bases and V by 5 bases; bases with no gene match: 7. Germline V lookup: CDR1 MNHEY, CDR2 SVGAGI. CDR3 length: 15 amino acids. This CDR3 is CASSPQGALPGELFF. The CDR3 DNA reads TGTGCCAGCAGTCCACAGGGGGCTTTGCCCGGGGAGCTGTTTTTT.

The V and J genes are TRBV3-1 (or the pseudogene TRBV3-2) and TRBJ2-3; 7 bases are a match to TRBD2. CDR1 and CDR2 (germline): LGHDT, YNNKEL (reference sequence). The CDR3 is 15 residues long. The V gene end was trimmed by 3 bases and the J gene end by 2 bases; junction bases not matched to a gene: 5. The CDR3 DNA sequence: TGTGCCAGCAGCCATGGGAGGGTGCTCACAGATACGCAGTATTTT. Its translation is CASSHGRVLTDTQYF.

This rearrangement joins TRBV5-5 to TRBJ1-5; D might be TRBD1 (6 bases). Trimming cost V 0 bases and J 7 bases, with 14 bases left between them. The CDR3 is made up of 15 amino acids. Germline CDR1 SGHKS, CDR2 YYEKEE (reference sequence). Written as DNA, the CDR3 is TGTGCCAGCAGCTTGGGGACAGCGCAATACCAGCCCCAGCATTTT. Amino acids: CASSLGTAQYQPQHF.